The entry below gives a single T cell receptor (beta chain) sequence along with its context. The CDR3 is 15 residues long. The germline CDR1 and CDR2 sequences are SQVTM and ANQGSEA. Trimming cost V 4 bases and J 2 bases, with 16 bases left between them. Method: immunoSEQ multiplex PCR; TCRdb's copy keeps in-frame clones and lacks some. The table lists about 40,000 clones, over 75% of them singletons, with approximately 8.4% in the top ten. The data were taken from a study of T cell changes during pregnancy in multiple sclerosis. The genes are TRBV29-1 and TRBJ2-3; D possibly corresponds to TRBD2 (5 bases). The input for sequencing was CD8+ T cells from peripheral blood mononuclear cells, taken before pregnancy. The TCR was taken from a female donor with multiple sclerosis, enrolled in a pregnancy study. The CDR3, as DNA: TGCAGCGTTGGGGGAAGCGGACTCACCACAGATACGCAGTATTTT. It translates to CSVGGSGLTTDTQYF.